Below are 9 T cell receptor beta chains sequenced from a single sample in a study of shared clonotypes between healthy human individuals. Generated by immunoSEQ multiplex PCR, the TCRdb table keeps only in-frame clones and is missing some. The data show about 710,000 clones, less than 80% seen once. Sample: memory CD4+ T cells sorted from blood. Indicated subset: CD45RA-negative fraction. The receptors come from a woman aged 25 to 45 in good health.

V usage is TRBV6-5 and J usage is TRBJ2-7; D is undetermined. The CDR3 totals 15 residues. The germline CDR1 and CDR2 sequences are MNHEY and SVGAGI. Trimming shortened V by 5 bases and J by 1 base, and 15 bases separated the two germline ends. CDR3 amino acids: CASSPPGRLSYEQYF. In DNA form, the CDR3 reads TGTGCCAGCAGTCCCCCGGGCAGGCTATCCTACGAGCAGTACTTC.

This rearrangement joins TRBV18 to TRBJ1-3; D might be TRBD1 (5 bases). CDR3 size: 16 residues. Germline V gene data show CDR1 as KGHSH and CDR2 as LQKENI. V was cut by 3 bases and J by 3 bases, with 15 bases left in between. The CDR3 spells CASSPRDHSGGNTIYF. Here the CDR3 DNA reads TGTGCCAGCTCACCCCGGGACCACAGTGGTGGAAACACCATATATTTT.

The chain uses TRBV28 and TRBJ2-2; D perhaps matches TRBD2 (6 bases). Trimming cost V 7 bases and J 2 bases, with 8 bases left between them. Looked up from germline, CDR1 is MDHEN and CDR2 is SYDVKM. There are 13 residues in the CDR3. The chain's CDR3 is CASIGTNTGELFF. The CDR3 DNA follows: TGTGCCAGCATAGGGACTAACACCGGGGAGCTGTTTTTT.

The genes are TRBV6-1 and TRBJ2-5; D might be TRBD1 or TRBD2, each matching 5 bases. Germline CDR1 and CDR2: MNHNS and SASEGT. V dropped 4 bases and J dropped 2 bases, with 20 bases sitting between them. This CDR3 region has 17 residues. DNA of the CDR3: TGTGCCAGCAGTGCCCACGGAGAGGGAAGGGGACAAGAGACCCAGTACTTC. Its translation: CASSAHGEGRGQETQYF.

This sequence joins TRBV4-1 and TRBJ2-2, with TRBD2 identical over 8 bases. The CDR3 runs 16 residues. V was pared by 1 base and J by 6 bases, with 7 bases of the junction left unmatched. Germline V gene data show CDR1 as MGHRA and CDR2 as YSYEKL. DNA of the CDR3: TGCGCCAGCAGCCAAGTGAGCGGGAGTCTCTCCGGGGAGCTGTTTTTT. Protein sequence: CASSQVSGSLSGELFF.

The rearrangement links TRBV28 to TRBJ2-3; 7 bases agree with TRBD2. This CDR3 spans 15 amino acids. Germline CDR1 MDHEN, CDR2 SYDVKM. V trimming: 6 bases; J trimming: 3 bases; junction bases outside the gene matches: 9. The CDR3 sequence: CASRVGGSGTDTQYF. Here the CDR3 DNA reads TGTGCCAGCAGGGTCGGGGGGAGCGGGACAGATACGCAGTATTTT.

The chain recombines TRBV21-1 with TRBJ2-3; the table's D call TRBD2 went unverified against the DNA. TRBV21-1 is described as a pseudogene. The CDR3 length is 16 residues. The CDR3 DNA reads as TGTGCCAACCTTTGGGCTAGCGGGGGGAGCACAGATACGCAGTATTTT. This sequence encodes CANLWASGGSTDTQYF.

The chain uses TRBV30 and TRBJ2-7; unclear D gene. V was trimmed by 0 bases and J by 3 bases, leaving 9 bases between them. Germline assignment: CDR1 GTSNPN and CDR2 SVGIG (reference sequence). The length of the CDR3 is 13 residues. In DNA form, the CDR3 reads TGTGCCTGGAGTGTCGTCATCGGCTACGAGCAGTACTTC. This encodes CAWSVVIGYEQYF.

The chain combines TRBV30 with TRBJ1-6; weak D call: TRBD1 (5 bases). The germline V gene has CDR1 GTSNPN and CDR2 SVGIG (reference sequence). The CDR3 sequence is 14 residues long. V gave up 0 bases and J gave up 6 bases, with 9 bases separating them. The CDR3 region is CAWSVSQGNSPLHF. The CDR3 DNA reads TGTGCCTGGAGTGTAAGCCAGGGTAATTCACCCCTCCACTTT.